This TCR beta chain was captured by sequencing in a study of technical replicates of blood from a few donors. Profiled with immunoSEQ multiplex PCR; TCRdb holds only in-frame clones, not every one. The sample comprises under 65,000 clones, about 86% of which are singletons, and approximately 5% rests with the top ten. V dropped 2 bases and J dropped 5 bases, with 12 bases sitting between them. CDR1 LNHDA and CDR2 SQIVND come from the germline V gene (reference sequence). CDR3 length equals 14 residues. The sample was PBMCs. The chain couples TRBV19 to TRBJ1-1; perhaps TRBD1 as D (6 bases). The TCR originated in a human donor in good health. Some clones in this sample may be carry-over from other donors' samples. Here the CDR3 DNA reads TGTGCCAGTAGTATACTGGGGGCGCGTACTGAAGCTTTCTTT. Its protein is CASSILGARTEAFF. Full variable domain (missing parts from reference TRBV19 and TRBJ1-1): DGGITQSPKYLFRKEGQNVTLSCEQNLNHDAMYWYRQDPGQGLRLIYYSQIVNDFQKGDIAEGYSVSREKKESFPLTVTSAQKNPTAFYLCASSILGARTEAFFGQGTRLTVV.